This T cell receptor beta chain is drawn from a study of shared clonotypes between healthy human individuals. Study-wide results and caveats: Depth was large, yet rarefaction showed that sorted-subset sequencing was incomplete. Roughly 5% of naive CD4 clonotypes were common to several donors.

Samples underwent the assay at deep level. The repertoire was sequenced with immunoSEQ multiplex PCR; TCRdb's copy has only in-frame clones and lacks some. The sample shows roughly 500,000 clones, roughly 95% of them seen only once. The CD4+ fraction was divided into a CD45RA+ naive subset and a CD45RA-negative memory subset. About this clone: Its antigen is unknown.

Sequencing input: naive CD4+ T cells sorted from blood. The subset is: CD45RA+ positively selected. The sequence was obtained from a woman aged 25 to 39 in good health.

The CDR3 nucleotides are TGTGCCAGCAGCCTGGGGGTGCACGGGAGGATCTACGAGCAGTACTTC. Its protein product is CASSLGVHGRIYEQYF. The V gene is TRBV28, the J gene TRBJ2-7, with TRBD2 matching over 7 bases. Germline V lookup: CDR1 MDHEN, CDR2 SYDVKM. Trimming at V came to 6 bases and at J to 3 bases, leaving 14 bases not matched to a gene. The CDR3 runs to 16 residues.